A selection of T cell receptor beta chains follows, all from one sample in a study of blood T cell repertoires in COVID-19. Libraries were prepared by immunoSEQ multiplex PCR; TCRdb keeps only in-frame clonotypes and omits some of them. This sample has 110,000 to 150,000 clones, with about 88% found just once. The sample taken for sequencing was peripheral blood. The receptors come from a man aged 50 to 59 with active or convalescent COVID-19. Each CDR3 is given with its conserved first and last residue. Each record gives: CDR3 DNA, CDR3 protein, J gene, D gene, clone size, V gene. The D gene is left open where the match is weak. Some rows have no size entry. The others give once, few or many, or a class for an expanded clone.

DNA: TGTGCCAGCAGGGACTCTTCCAACTATGGCTACACCTTC
CDR3: CASRDSSNYGYTF
J: TRBJ1-2
D: NA
size: NA
V: TRBV6-5

DNA: TGTGCCAGCCAACAGGGGGCAGTCGGGGAGCTGTTTTTT
CDR3: CASQQGAVGELFF
J: TRBJ2-2
D: TRBD1
size: once
V: TRBV25-1

DNA: TGTGCCAGCAGTTGGGGGGGTAGCAATCAGCCCCAGCATTTT
CDR3: CASSWGGSNQPQHF
J: TRBJ1-5
D: NA
size: few
V: TRBV27

DNA: TGCGCCAGCAGCTTGGCCGTATCTTCTGAAAAACTGTTTTTT
CDR3: CASSLAVSSEKLFF
J: TRBJ1-4
D: NA
size: NA
V: TRBV5-1

DNA: TGTGCCAGCAGCTTCGCGGGAGGGAGGTACGAGCAGTACTTC
CDR3: CASSFAGGRYEQYF
J: TRBJ2-7
D: TRBD2
size: once
V: TRBV7-9

DNA: TGTGCCAGCAGCTTAGACTCTAGCGGGACAACGTATTACAATGAGCAGTTCTTC
CDR3: CASSLDSSGTTYYNEQFF
J: TRBJ2-1
D: TRBD2
size: NA
V: TRBV7-8

DNA: TGTGCCAGCAGCTTGTGGAGCGGGAGGGGCACCGGGGAGCTGTTTTTT
CDR3: CASSLWSGRGTGELFF
J: TRBJ2-2
D: TRBD2
size: NA
V: TRBV5-8

DNA: TGCGCCAGCAGCAAGGGACTAGCGGGAGGGCTTTATCCGCCCTACCAAGAGACCCAGTACTTC
CDR3: CASSKGLAGGLYPPYQETQYF
J: TRBJ2-5
D: TRBD2
size: NA
V: TRBV5-1

DNA: TGCAGCGTTCCTCCGGGACTGAACAACTATGGCTACACCTTC
CDR3: CSVPPGLNNYGYTF
J: TRBJ1-2
D: NA
size: NA
V: TRBV29-1

DNA: TGTGCCAGCAGTTCCTCCGGGACTTCTACCCATGAGCAGTTCTTC
CDR3: CASSSSGTSTHEQFF
J: TRBJ2-1
D: NA
size: NA
V: TRBV27

DNA: TGTGCCAGCAGTTTAAAGATAGGGAGGATTCCTGAAGCTTTCTTT
CDR3: CASSLKIGRIPEAFF
J: TRBJ1-1
D: NA
size: NA
V: TRBV27

DNA: TGTGCCAGCAGTTTGTACCCCGGACAGGGTAGCACCGGGGAGCTGTTTTTT
CDR3: CASSLYPGQGSTGELFF
J: TRBJ2-2
D: TRBD1
size: NA
V: TRBV28

DNA: TGTGCCAGCTCAGCGCCGGGACATGACTACACCTTC
CDR3: CASSAPGHDYTF
J: TRBJ1-2
D: NA
size: few
V: TRBV18

DNA: TGTGCCAGCAGCTTAGGGACAGTAGAGACCCAGTACTTC
CDR3: CASSLGTVETQYF
J: TRBJ2-5
D: NA
size: NA
V: TRBV7-9

DNA: TGTGCCAGCAGTGAGGGGCCGGGGACCCAGTACTTC
CDR3: CASSEGPGTQYF
J: TRBJ2-5
D: NA
size: NA
V: TRBV25-1

DNA: TGTGCCAGCAGCTTACCCGGGACAGCAACTAATGAAAAACTGTTTTTT
CDR3: CASSLPGTATNEKLFF
J: TRBJ1-4
D: TRBD1
size: once
V: TRBV5-6

DNA: TGTGCCATCAGTGAGGCCGGGACAGACTCCTACGAGCAGTACTTC
CDR3: CAISEAGTDSYEQYF
J: TRBJ2-7
D: TRBD1
size: NA
V: TRBV10-3

DNA: TGTGCCAGTAGTATTCTCCCCCGGGGAGGGGACGTCTCCTACGAGCAGTACTTC
CDR3: CASSILPRGGDVSYEQYF
J: TRBJ2-7
D: TRBD2
size: NA
V: TRBV19

DNA: TGTGCCAGCAGCCAAGGGACTGGGCTCGGGGAGCTGTTTTTT
CDR3: CASSQGTGLGELFF
J: TRBJ2-2
D: NA
size: NA
V: TRBV3-1/TRBV3-2

DNA: TGTGCCAGCAGCCAACTAGCGGGAAGGTCTGAGCAGTTCTTC
CDR3: CASSQLAGRSEQFF
J: TRBJ2-1
D: TRBD2
size: NA
V: TRBV3-1/TRBV3-2

DNA: TGTGCCAGCAGCTCCACGAGGGACAGCTTTCAGCCCCAGCATTTT
CDR3: CASSSTRDSFQPQHF
J: TRBJ1-5
D: TRBD1
size: few
V: TRBV7-8

DNA: TGCGCCAGCAGTGACTCACAGGGGGTTTATCAGCCCCAGCATTTT
CDR3: CASSDSQGVYQPQHF
J: TRBJ1-5
D: TRBD1
size: NA
V: TRBV10-2

DNA: TGTGCCAGCAGTTTTAGCCCGACAGAGACGGGCGGGGAGCTGTTTTTT
CDR3: CASSFSPTETGGELFF
J: TRBJ2-2
D: NA
size: NA
V: TRBV5-5

DNA: TGTGCCAGCAGCTTAGTACCGGGATTGAACACTGAAGCTTTCTTT
CDR3: CASSLVPGLNTEAFF
J: TRBJ1-1
D: NA
size: once
V: TRBV7-9

DNA: TGTGCCAGCAGTTACGGGGCGGGGGCGACCCAGTACTTC
CDR3: CASSYGAGATQYF
J: TRBJ2-5
D: NA
size: NA
V: TRBV6-5

DNA: TGTGCCAGCAGTAGTGACAGCCTAACCGGGGAGACCCAGTACTTC
CDR3: CASSSDSLTGETQYF
J: TRBJ2-5
D: NA
size: few
V: TRBV6-2/TRBV6-3

DNA: TGTGCCAGCAGGGGGACAGTCTATGGCTACACCTTC
CDR3: CASRGTVYGYTF
J: TRBJ1-2
D: TRBD1
size: NA
V: TRBV11-2

DNA: TGTGCCAGCAGCTTAGCGGGACAGGGGCTCACTGAAGCTTTCTTT
CDR3: CASSLAGQGLTEAFF
J: TRBJ1-1
D: TRBD1
size: NA
V: TRBV7-3

DNA: TGCGCCAGCAGCCAAGGGGGACAGGGTCGCAATCAGCCCCAGCATTTT
CDR3: CASSQGGQGRNQPQHF
J: TRBJ1-5
D: TRBD1
size: NA
V: TRBV4-1

DNA: TGTGCCATCAGTGCGCTAGCGGGGACAAACAATGAGCAGTTCTTC
CDR3: CAISALAGTNNEQFF
J: TRBJ2-1
D: TRBD2
size: NA
V: TRBV10-3

DNA: TGTGCCAGCAGCGTGTTCGGGGGCACAGATACGCAGTATTTT
CDR3: CASSVFGGTDTQYF
J: TRBJ2-3
D: NA
size: once
V: TRBV7-9

DNA: TGTGCCAGCATCCTACGGAACACTGAAGCTTTCTTT
CDR3: CASILRNTEAFF
J: TRBJ1-1
D: NA
size: NA
V: TRBV7-2

DNA: TGTGCCAGCAGCTTAGAGAGGGCGGCGGGAAACACCATATATTTT
CDR3: CASSLERAAGNTIYF
J: TRBJ1-3
D: NA
size: NA
V: TRBV7-2

DNA: TGTGCCAGCAGCCCTGGGACAGGGCTTTCCACTGAAACTTTCTTT
CDR3: CASSPGTGLSTETFF
J: TRBJ1-1
D: TRBD1
size: NA
V: TRBV5-4

DNA: TGTGCCACCAGTGATTTTACTAGCGGGAGCACAGATACGCAGTATTTT
CDR3: CATSDFTSGSTDTQYF
J: TRBJ2-3
D: TRBD2
size: NA
V: TRBV24-1

DNA: TGTGCCAGCAGTTACTCCCACGCGGGAGAGTTCAATGAGCAGTTCTTC
CDR3: CASSYSHAGEFNEQFF
J: TRBJ2-1
D: TRBD2
size: few
V: TRBV6-5

DNA: TGTGCCTGGAGTCTGGGGCCTGGAAACACCATATATTTT
CDR3: CAWSLGPGNTIYF
J: TRBJ1-3
D: NA
size: NA
V: TRBV30

DNA: TGTGCCAGCAGCCTAGGGGGGGACATGCAGTTCTTC
CDR3: CASSLGGDMQFF
J: TRBJ2-1
D: NA
size: NA
V: TRBV7-3

DNA: TGTGCCAGTAGTATCTGGCAGGGTGGTCAGCCCCAGCATTTT
CDR3: CASSIWQGGQPQHF
J: TRBJ1-5
D: NA
size: few
V: TRBV19

DNA: TGTGCCACCCAGGGACAGGGGTTCTCCGAGCAGTACTTC
CDR3: CATQGQGFSEQYF
J: TRBJ2-7
D: TRBD1
size: NA
V: TRBV24-1

DNA: TGTGCCAGTAGTATTTCTAGCGGGAGGCCGGAAGAGACCCAGTACTTC
CDR3: CASSISSGRPEETQYF
J: TRBJ2-5
D: TRBD2
size: NA
V: TRBV19

DNA: TGTGCCAGCAGGCCGACTCGCGCGGATACGCAGTATTTT
CDR3: CASRPTRADTQYF
J: TRBJ2-3
D: NA
size: NA
V: TRBV12-3/TRBV12-4

DNA: TGTGCCAGCAGCTTTGGACTTAATGAGCAGTTCTTC
CDR3: CASSFGLNEQFF
J: TRBJ2-1
D: NA
size: NA
V: TRBV5-4

DNA: TGTGCCAGCAGTTTATGGGGACAGGGGGCAAACAATGAGCAGTTCTTC
CDR3: CASSLWGQGANNEQFF
J: TRBJ2-1
D: TRBD1
size: NA
V: TRBV27

DNA: TGTGCCAGCAGCTTAGTGAGCGGGAGGGCCGGAGAGACCCAGTACTTC
CDR3: CASSLVSGRAGETQYF
J: TRBJ2-5
D: TRBD2
size: NA
V: TRBV7-2

DNA: TGTGCCAGCAGCGCCCAATCTAGCGGGAGGCACGAGCAGTACTTC
CDR3: CASSAQSSGRHEQYF
J: TRBJ2-7
D: TRBD2
size: NA
V: TRBV7-9

DNA: TGTGCCAGCAGTTCCTCAGGGGGCGCGGATACGCAGTATTTT
CDR3: CASSSSGGADTQYF
J: TRBJ2-3
D: TRBD1
size: NA
V: TRBV6-6

DNA: TGTGCCAGCAGCCAAGGCGCCGGGAGCTCCTACGAGCAGTACTTC
CDR3: CASSQGAGSSYEQYF
J: TRBJ2-7
D: NA
size: once
V: TRBV3-1/TRBV3-2

DNA: TGTGCCAGCAGTCATACTAGCGGGAGCAGGAATGAGCAGTTCTTC
CDR3: CASSHTSGSRNEQFF
J: TRBJ2-1
D: TRBD2
size: once
V: TRBV27

DNA: TGTGCCAGCAGTGATGGTAGCGGGAGAGTCACAGATACGCAGTATTTT
CDR3: CASSDGSGRVTDTQYF
J: TRBJ2-3
D: TRBD2
size: NA
V: TRBV2

DNA: TGCGCCAGCAGCTTAGGACAGGGGGTGGCCTACGAGCAGTACTTC
CDR3: CASSLGQGVAYEQYF
J: TRBJ2-7
D: TRBD1
size: once
V: TRBV5-1